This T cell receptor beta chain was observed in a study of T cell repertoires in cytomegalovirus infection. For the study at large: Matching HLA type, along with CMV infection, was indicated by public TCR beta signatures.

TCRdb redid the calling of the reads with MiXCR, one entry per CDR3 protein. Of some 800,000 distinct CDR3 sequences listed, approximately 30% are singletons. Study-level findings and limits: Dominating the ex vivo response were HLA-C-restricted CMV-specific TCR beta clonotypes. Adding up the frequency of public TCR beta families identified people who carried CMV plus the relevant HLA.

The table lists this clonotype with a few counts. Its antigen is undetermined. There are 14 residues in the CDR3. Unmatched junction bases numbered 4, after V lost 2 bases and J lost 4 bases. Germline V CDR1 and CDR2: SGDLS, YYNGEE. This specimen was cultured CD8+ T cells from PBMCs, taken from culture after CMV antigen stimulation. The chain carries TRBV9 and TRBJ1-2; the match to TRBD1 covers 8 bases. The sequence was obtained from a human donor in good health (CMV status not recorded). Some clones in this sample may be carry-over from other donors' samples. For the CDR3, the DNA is TGTGCCAGCAGCGTTCAGGGGGCTAGCTATGGCTACACCTTC. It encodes CASSVQGASYGYTF.